This section outlines one T cell receptor beta chain sequence together with its context. This clone was found a few times. Its antigen is still unknown. Base qualities are not recorded, but no much larger clone differs from it by a single base. The cohort comprised around 690 healthy bone marrow donors. At the time of sampling, every cohort member was nominally healthy, though immune exposures that went unrecorded were likely present. The donor tested CMV seronegative, placing the donor among the 352 seronegative members of the cohort. A peripheral blood sample was provided by each donor, and peripheral blood mononuclear cells were used for TCR beta sequencing. Genomic DNA extraction from the blood cell samples was performed with the Qiagen DNeasy Blood Extraction Kit. The data were taken from a study of cytomegalovirus exposure and HLA in healthy donors (TCRdb year 2017). For the study in its entirety: An earlier analysis of under 600 of the donors reported roughly 300 Gb of sequence data and around 110 million unique TCR beta sequences from 150 million to 200 million T cells. Roughly 300 gigabases of sequencing data and tens of millions of unique TCR sequences made up an early release that covered approximately 650 HLA-typed donors. The genetic ancestry cluster associated with self-reported Caucasian donors included 81% of the roughly 410 genotyped donors. The study aimed to test whether signatures of past pathogen exposure could be identified by cataloging public T cell receptors. The study used immunosequencing to profile the T cell repertoires of hundreds of subjects and linked those repertoires to cytomegalovirus serostatus. A separate validation cohort of roughly 120 different subjects was used in addition to the approximately 670-subject first cohort. To predict cytomegalovirus infection status, the study combined high-throughput TCR immunosequencing, statistical association of individual TCRs with disease status, and machine learning. A later analysis re-examined previously published TCR beta repertoires from about 670 donors and added high-resolution HLA genotyping to investigate patterns of TCR occurrence. In the later analysis, no new phenotypic data were used to find candidate immune exposures; instead, reliance was placed on TCR beta sequences and their occurrence across donors. In an earlier analysis of several hundred of the donors, high-throughput TCR beta sequencing was used to judge whether each TCR beta V gene segment behaved as functional or pseudogenic. Alongside the repertoire data, information on donor age, sex, ethnicity and CMV serostatus was compiled. In a later genetic analysis, genome-wide SNP genotypes for 398 of the 666 donors were used, and that subset was treated as a discovery cohort. Every repertoire in the discovery cohort had been generated on one and the same sequencing platform. Class I and class II HLA loci were covered by the typing at four-digit resolution. The number of donors typed differed by locus, with roughly 629-640 for A, B, C, DRB1 and DQB1, around 500 for DQA1, 600 to 610 for DPA1, and 450 to 480 for DPB1. Because of strong linkage in the cohort, roughly five DR-DQ haplotypes were treated as single units for association and clustering. On average, roughly 240,000 unique TCR beta nucleotide sequences were sequenced per donor among more than 350 genotyped donors of the cohort, with roughly 20% of those sequences being non-productive. The paper as a whole reports these results and caveats: Assigning TCR associations to individual alleles was difficult when HLA alleles, especially DR and DQ, strongly co-occurred. The authors suggested that the approach could potentially be extended to other disease states and immunological phenotypes. A group of highly shared sequence variants was considered likely to be a technical artifact of the sequencing pipeline. HLA typing was unavailable for some donors at each locus, so association tests used only the typed subset. The study listed approximately 160 TCR beta chains as associated with cytomegalovirus. An earlier analysis of around 540 of the donors showed that most TCR beta V segments appeared in productive rearrangements either about 90% or about 30% of the time, which broadly matched IMGT annotations. Specific HLA alleles were associated with about 17,000 TCR beta sequences at a false discovery rate of 0.05 in a later analysis. Several of the top co-occurrence clusters appeared to be linked to parvovirus B19, influenza, CMV and Epstein-Barr virus, according to a later analysis. Only TCR beta chains were sequenced in this cohort, and the absence of alpha or paired-chain data limited detectable features. A later analysis found that HLA-associated TCR beta chains were more clonally expanded and had lower generation probabilities than equally common non-associated chains. According to a later genetic analysis, donors in an Asian-associated ancestry cluster had fewer N-insertions in productive TCRs than the roughly 700-donor mean. A further reported finding was that TCR beta sequences accurately predicted the HLA-A and HLA-B alleles for most subjects in the first cohort. Most CMV-associated TCR beta chains appeared to be HLA-restricted in a later analysis, and the HLA associations seemed to be driven largely by CMV exposure. The earlier analysis of a few hundred of the donors excluded 15 to 20 rarely observed V segments, including chromosome 9 orphons, because counts were too low. In a later analysis, the rate of TCR association differed among HLA loci, with DRB1 alleles having the most associated TCRs and HLA-C alleles having the fewest. Across donors, most TCR sequences were observed very rarely, whereas some public TCRs were present in many individuals. Immune exposure information for the cohort was limited to CMV serostatus. In vitro tests confirmed that three of the cytomegalovirus-associated TCR beta chains recognize cytomegalovirus antigens. The presence/absence analyses assumed that sequencing depth was roughly uniform across donors, and that assumption may not be true. Correlated functional status among segregating V segments might reflect linkage disequilibrium, but an unknown experimental factor could not be ruled out. Cytomegalovirus status was reported to be diagnosed by the classifier with high specificity and sensitivity in both the original and validation cohorts. A later genetic analysis associated a missense DCLRE1C variant with V-gene and J-gene trimming of TCR beta chains, and an independent cohort replicated the association. Some IMGT-functional V segments, including TRBV6-2 and TRBV6-3, could not be distinguished by the 87-base-pair reads and were therefore excluded.

The cysteine opens and the phenylalanine closes a CDR3 of 15 amino acids. Just CDR3 DNA is preserved here, 45 bases in frame from base 1. Trimming costs V 5 bases and J 3 bases, and their ends lie 17 bases apart. Taken from the germline V gene (reference sequence), the CDR1 and CDR2 loops are SGHNT and YYREEE. The library was made by the immunoSEQ multiplex PCR assay. A mixture of 60 forward primers for TCR Vbeta segments and 13 reverse primers for TCR Jbeta segments was used in the multiplex PCR. The CDR3 region of rearranged TCR beta genes was amplified from genomic DNA by a multiplex PCR assay. The Illumina HiSeq System was used to sequence the amplified TCR beta libraries as 87-base-pair reads. In the authors' own workflow: A later analysis counted about 82 million unique TCR beta chains across the 666 repertoires, and roughly 10 million of these chains were shared by at least two donors. To remove PCR and sequencing errors, raw reads were error-corrected and collapsed into unique sequences using a nearest-neighbor algorithm that merged closely related sequences. V, D and J gene segments were assigned by aligning CDR3 sequences to IMGT reference sequences. For a sequence to be retained, a match of at least six nucleotides was required to both a V gene segment and a J gene segment. Rearrangements were called productive when the CDR3 lacked stop codons and stayed in frame with V and J; all others were non-productive. CDR3 was defined by IMGT convention, running from the second conserved V-encoded cysteine to the conserved J-encoded phenylalanine. In an earlier analysis of roughly 580 of the donors, sequences lacking an unambiguous match to a single V gene segment were excluded. An earlier analysis of a few hundred of the donors classified V segments as functional when productive rearrangements were above 56.7% and as segregating when the standard deviation between donors was above 5%. A statistical classification framework was built for diagnosing cytomegalovirus status from the catalog of TCR beta chain sequences. A later analysis assigned V and J genes by comparing TCR nucleotide sequences with IMGT/GENE-DB human TR gene sequences. In a later analysis, CDR3 sequences and most-parsimonious VDJ recombination scenarios were assigned using the TCRdist pipeline. In a later analysis, every TCR beta chain was defined by the combination of its CDR3 amino acid sequence and its V-gene family, and reads without a unique V-gene family were dropped. As a way to deal with suspected cross-contamination and a sequencing artifact, a later analysis dropped approximately 570 nucleotide sequences that were highly shared and had low generation probability. In a later analysis, a clonal expansion index was calculated for each public chain from normalized within-repertoire ranks of inferred template counts. In a later analysis, generation probabilities were computed with a VDJ recombination model fitted to out-of-frame rearrangements, and the resulting probabilities were checked against IGoR. In a later analysis, TCR-TCR, TCR-HLA and TCR-CMV co-occurrence was scored with hypergeometric tests, and a repertoire-size bias correction was applied to TCR pairs. False discovery rates were estimated in a later analysis by permuting HLA or CMV assignments 20 times. In a later analysis, co-occurring TCRs were grouped using DBSCAN, and TCRdist sequence similarity was added for clustering within HLA-allele-positive subsets. Repertoires with fewer than 30,000 or more than 120,000 public chains, plus five repertoires with anomalous nucleotide sharing, were excluded from co-occurrence clustering. TCRdb provides this immuneACCESS table in a form limited to in-frame rearrangements. Some clones are lacking; in checked studies, under half of them reflect an unresolved V gene, and why the rest are absent is not known. Clone size and V and J calls were adopted from that table, with D and trimming inferred from the DNA. This sample comprises about 140,000 clones, 60% to 85% of them detected only once. The ten largest account for more than 0.95% of the sample.

The sequence is built from TRBV5-4 and TRBJ1-1; a tentative D call is TRBD1 (6 bases match). The TCR originated in a young man in good health and CMV-seronegative. Sequences were obtained from PBMCs. The DNA reads TGTGCCAGCAGGTCCATGGGCAGGGGTGACACTGAAGCTTTCTTT. Its translation reads: CASRSMGRGDTEAFF.